The T cell receptor beta chain described here comes from a study of blood T cell repertoires in COVID-19. Across the whole study: T cells, B-cell-depleted T cells, or PBMCs provided the cDNA or gDNA that served as material.

Clones were sequenced by immunoSEQ multiplex PCR, and TCRdb holds only the in-frame ones, with some missing. The profile covers 400,000 to 500,000 clones, with roughly 90% appearing a single time and 1.4% taken by the ten largest. The germline CDR1 and CDR2 sequences are SGHRS and YFSETQ. The CDR3 is 16 residues long. The V gene lost 4 bases and the J gene lost 4 bases, with 19 bases spanning the gap. The chain has TRBV5-1 and TRBJ2-3, with D possibly being TRBD2 (6 bases). The receptor was isolated from a young woman who had been exposed to COVID-19. The specimen was PBMCs or T cells enriched from blood (not recorded which). CDR3 protein: CASSPGAGWFADTQYF. CDR3 DNA sequence: TGCGCCAGCAGCCCGGGAGCAGGGTGGTTCGCAGATACGCAGTATTTT.